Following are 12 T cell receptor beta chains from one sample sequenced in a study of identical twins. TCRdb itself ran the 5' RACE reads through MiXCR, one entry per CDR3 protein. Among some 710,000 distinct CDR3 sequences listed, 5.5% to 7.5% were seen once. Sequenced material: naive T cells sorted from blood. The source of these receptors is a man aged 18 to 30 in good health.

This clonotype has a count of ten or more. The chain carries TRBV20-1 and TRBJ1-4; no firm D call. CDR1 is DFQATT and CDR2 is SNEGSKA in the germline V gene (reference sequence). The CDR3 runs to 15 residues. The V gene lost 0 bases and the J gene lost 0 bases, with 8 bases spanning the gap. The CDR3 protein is CSARDREATNEKLFF. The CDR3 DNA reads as TGCAGTGCTAGAGATAGGGAAGCAACTAATGAAAAACTGTTTTTT.

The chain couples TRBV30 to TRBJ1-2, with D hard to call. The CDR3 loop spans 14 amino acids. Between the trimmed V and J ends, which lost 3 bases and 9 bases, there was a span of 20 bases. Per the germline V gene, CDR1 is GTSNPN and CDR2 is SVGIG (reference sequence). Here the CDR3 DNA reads TGTGCCTGGAGGGACCTGGAGGCCGCCGGGCGCTACACCTTC. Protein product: CAWRDLEAAGRYTF. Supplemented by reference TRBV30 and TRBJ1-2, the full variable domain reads SQTIHQWPATLVQPVGSPLSLECTVEGTSNPNLYWYRQAAGRGLQLLFYSVGIGQISSEVPQNLSASRPQDRQFILSSKKLLLSDSGFYLCAWRDLEAAGRYTFGSGTRLTVV.

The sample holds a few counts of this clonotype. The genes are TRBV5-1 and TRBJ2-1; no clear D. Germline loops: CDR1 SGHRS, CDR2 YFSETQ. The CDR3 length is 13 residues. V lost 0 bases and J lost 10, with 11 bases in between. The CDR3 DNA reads TGCGCCAGCAGCTTGGCCGAGTTGGACGAGCAGTTCTTC. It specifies CASSLAELDEQFF.

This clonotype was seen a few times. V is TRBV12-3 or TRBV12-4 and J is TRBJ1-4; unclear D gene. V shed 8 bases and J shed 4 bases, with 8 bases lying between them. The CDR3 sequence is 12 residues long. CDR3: CASRVLNEKLFF. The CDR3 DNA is TGTGCCAGCCGGGTCCTTAATGAAAAACTGTTTTTT.

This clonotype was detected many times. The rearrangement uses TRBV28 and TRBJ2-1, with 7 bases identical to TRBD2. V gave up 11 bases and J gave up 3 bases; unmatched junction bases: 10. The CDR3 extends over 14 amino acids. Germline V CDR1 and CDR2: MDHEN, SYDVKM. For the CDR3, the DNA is TGTGCCGCCTGGGGGGGAGGCCACTACAATGAGCAGTTCTTC. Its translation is CAAWGGGHYNEQFF.

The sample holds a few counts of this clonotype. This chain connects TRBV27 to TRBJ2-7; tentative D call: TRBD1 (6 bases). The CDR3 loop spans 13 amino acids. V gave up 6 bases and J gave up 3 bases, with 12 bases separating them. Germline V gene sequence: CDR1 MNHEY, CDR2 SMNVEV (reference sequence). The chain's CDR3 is CASRGHNHYEQYV. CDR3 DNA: TGTGCCAGCAGGGGACACAACCACTACGAGCAGTACGTC.

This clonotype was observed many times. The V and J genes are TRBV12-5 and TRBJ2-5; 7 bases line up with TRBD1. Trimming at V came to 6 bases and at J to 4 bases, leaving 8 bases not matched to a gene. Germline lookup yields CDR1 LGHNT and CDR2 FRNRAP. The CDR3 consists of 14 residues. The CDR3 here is CASGPGTAAETQYF. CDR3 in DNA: TGTGCTAGTGGACCCGGGACAGCAGCAGAGACCCAGTACTTC.

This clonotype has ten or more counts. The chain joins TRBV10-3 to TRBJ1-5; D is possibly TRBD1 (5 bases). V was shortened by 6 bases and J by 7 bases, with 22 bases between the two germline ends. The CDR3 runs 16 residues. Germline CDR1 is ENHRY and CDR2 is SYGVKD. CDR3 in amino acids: CAISPGGGSVGQPQHF. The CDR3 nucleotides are TGTGCCATCAGCCCCGGTGGGGGTTCGGTTGGGCAGCCCCAGCATTTT.

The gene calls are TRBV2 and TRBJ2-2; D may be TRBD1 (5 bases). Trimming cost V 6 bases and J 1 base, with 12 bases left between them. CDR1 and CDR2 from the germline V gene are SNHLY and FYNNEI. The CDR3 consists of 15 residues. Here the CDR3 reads CASRDYDRNTGELFF. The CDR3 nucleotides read TGTGCCAGCAGGGATTACGACAGGAACACCGGGGAGCTGTTTTTT.

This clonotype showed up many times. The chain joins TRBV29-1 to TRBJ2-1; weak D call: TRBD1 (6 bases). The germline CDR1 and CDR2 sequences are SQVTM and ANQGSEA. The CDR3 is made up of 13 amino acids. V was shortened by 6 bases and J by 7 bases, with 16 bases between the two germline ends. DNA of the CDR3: TGCAGCGTGAGGAAGGGGACAACGAATGAGCAGTTCTTC. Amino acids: CSVRKGTTNEQFF.

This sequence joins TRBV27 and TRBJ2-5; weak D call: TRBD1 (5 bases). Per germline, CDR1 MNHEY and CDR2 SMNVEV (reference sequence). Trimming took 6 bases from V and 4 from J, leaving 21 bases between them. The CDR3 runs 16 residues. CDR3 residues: CASSPIGHGGSETQYF. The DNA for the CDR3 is TGTGCCAGCAGCCCCATCGGACACGGTGGTTCAGAGACCCAGTACTTC.

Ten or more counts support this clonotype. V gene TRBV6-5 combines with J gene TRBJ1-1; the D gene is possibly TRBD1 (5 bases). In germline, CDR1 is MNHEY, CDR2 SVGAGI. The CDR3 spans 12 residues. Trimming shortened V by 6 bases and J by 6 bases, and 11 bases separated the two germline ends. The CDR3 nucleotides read TGTGCCAGCAGCCCGGGGGGTCCTGAAGCTTTCTTT. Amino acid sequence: CASSPGGPEAFF.